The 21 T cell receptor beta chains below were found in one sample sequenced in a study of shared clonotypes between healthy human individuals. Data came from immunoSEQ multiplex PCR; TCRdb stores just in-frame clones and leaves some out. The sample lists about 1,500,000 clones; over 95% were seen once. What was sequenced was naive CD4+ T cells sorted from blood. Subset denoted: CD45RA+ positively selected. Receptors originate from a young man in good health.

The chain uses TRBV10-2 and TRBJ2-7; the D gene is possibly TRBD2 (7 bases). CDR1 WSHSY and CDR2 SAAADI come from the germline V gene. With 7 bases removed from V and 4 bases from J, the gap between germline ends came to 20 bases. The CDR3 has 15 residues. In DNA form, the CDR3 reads TGCGCCAGCAAAGACTCGGGGGGCTCCTTGTACGAGCAGTACTTC. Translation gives CASKDSGGSLYEQYF.

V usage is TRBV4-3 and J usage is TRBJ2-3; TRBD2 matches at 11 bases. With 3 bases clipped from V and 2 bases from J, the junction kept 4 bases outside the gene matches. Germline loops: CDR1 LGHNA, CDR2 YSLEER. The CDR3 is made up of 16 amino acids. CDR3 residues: CASSHTSGSITDTQYF. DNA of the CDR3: TGCGCCAGCAGCCATACTAGCGGGAGTATCACAGATACGCAGTATTTT.

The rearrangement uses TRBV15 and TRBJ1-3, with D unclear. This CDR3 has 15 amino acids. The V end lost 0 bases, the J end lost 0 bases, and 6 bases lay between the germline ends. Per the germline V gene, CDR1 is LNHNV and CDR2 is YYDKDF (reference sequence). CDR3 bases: TGTGCCACCAGCAGAGAACAGAGCTCTGGAAACACCATATATTTT. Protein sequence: CATSREQSSGNTIYF. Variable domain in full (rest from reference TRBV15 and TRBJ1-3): DAMVIQNPRYQVTQFGKPVTLSCSQTLNHNVMYWYQQKSSQAPKLLFHYYDKDFNNEADTPDNFQSRRPNTSFCFLDIRSPGLGDTAMYLCATSREQSSGNTIYFGEGSWLTVV.

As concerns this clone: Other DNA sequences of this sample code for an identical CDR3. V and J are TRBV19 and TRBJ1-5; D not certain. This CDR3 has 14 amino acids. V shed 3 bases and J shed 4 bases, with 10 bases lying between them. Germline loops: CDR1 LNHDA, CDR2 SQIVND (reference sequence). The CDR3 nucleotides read TGTGCCAGTAGTATTCGGGGTAGAAATCAGCCCCAGCATTTT. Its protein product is CASSIRGRNQPQHF.

This CDR3 is CASSLGGTAGYTNYGYTF. The CDR3 DNA reads TGTGCCAGCAGCTTAGGAGGGACCGCCGGATATACTAACTATGGCTACACCTTC. The chain is built from TRBV5-4 and TRBJ1-2; maybe TRBD1 (5 bases). Germline V CDR1 and CDR2: SGHNT, YYREEE (reference sequence). V gave up 2 bases and J gave up 0 bases, with 20 bases separating them. The CDR3 consists of 18 residues.

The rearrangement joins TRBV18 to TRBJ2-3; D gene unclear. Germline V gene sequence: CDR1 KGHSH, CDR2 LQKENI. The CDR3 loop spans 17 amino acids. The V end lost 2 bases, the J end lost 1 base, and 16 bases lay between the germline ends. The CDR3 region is CASSPTYTARGTDTQYF. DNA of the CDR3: TGTGCCAGCTCACCAACATACACGGCCCGGGGCACAGATACGCAGTATTTT.

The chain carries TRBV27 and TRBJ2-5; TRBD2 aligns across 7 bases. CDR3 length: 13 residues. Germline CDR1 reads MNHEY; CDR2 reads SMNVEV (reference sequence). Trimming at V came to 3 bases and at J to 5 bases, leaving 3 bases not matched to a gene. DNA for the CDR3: TGTGCCAGCAGTTTCCAGGGAGGGGAGACCCAGTACTTC. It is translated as CASSFQGGETQYF.

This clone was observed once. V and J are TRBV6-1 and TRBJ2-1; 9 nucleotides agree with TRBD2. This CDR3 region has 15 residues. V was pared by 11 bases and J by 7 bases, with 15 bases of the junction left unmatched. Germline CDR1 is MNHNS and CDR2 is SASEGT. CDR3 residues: CAGSSRREGRNEQFF. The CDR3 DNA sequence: TGTGCCGGGAGCTCAAGGCGGGAGGGCCGTAATGAGCAGTTCTTC.

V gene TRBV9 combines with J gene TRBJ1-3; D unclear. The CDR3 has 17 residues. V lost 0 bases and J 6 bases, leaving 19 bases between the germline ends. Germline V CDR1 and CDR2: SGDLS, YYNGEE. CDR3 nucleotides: TGTGCCAGCAGCGTAGAACTGCGGATAGGGAAGGCAAACACCATATATTTT. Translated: CASSVELRIGKANTIYF.

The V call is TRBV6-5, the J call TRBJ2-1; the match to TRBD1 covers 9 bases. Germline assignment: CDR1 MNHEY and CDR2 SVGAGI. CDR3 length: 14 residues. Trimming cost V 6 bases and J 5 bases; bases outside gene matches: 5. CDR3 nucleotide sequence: TGTGCCAGCAGGAAGACAGGGGGAAACAATGAGCAGTTCTTC. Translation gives CASRKTGGNNEQFF.

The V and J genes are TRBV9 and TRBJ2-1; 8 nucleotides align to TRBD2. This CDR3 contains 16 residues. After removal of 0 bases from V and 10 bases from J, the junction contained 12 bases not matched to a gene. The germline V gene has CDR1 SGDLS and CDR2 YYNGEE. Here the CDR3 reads CASSVDAAGVLEEQFF. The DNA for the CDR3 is TGTGCCAGCAGCGTAGATGCAGCGGGAGTGCTTGAAGAGCAGTTCTTC.

The CDR3 region is CASRGEGGYTF. In DNA form, the CDR3 reads TGTGCCAGCAGGGGCGAGGGTGGCTACACCTTC. V and J are TRBV2 and TRBJ1-2, with D unresolved. V was shortened by 6 bases and J by 7 bases, with 9 bases between the two germline ends. Germline lookup yields CDR1 SNHLY and CDR2 FYNNEI. This CDR3 contains 11 residues.

The CDR3 coding sequence is TGCGCCAGCAAGTCCCCCGGGGTGACCTACGAGCAGTACTTC. Translating it yields CASKSPGVTYEQYF. This chain links TRBV10-2 with TRBJ2-7; weak D call: TRBD2 (5 bases). Trimming cost V 7 bases and J 2 bases, with 15 bases left between them. This CDR3 has 14 amino acids. Germline CDR1 is WSHSY and CDR2 is SAAADI.

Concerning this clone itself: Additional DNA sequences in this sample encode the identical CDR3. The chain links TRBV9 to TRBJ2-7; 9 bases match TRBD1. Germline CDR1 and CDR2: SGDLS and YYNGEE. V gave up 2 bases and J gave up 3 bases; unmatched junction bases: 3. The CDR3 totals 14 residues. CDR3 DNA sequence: TGTGCCAGCAGCGTGGGACAGGGTGACTACGAGCAGTACTTC. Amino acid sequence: CASSVGQGDYEQYF.

DNA of the CDR3: TGCGCCAGCAGCCTGGGACTAGCGGGACTTACGGAGACCCAGTACTTC. It specifies CASSLGLAGLTETQYF. The chain combines TRBV5-1 with TRBJ2-5; 13 positions agree with TRBD2. The CDR3 covers 16 residues. V trimming: 4 bases; J trimming: 5 bases; junction bases outside the gene matches: 8. Per the germline V gene, CDR1 is SGHRS and CDR2 is YFSETQ.

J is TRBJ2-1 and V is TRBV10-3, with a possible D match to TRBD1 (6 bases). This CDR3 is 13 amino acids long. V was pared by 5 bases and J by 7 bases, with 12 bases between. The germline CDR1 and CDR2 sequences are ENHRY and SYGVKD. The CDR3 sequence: CAISRTEINEQFF. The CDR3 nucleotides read TGTGCCATCAGTAGGACAGAAATTAATGAGCAGTTCTTC.

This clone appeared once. The CDR3 bases are TGCGCCAGCAGCCAAGACCCACTAGCGGGAGCTCGTGAGCAGTACTTC. It is translated as CASSQDPLAGAREQYF. The V call is TRBV4-1, the J call TRBJ2-7, with 11 bases fitting TRBD2. CDR3 length: 16 residues. Germline CDR1 MGHRA, CDR2 YSYEKL. J lost 7 bases, V lost 0 bases, and 8 bases had no gene match.

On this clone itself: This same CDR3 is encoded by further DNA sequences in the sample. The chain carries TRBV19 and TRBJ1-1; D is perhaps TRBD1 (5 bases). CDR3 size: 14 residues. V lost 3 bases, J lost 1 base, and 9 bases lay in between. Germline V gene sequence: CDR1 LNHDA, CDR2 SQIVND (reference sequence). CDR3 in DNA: TGTGCCAGTAGTATTAGGGGCGGGAACACTGAAGCTTTCTTT. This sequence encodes CASSIRGGNTEAFF. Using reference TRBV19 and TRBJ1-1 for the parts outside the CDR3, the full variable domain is DGGITQSPKYLFRKEGQNVTLSCEQNLNHDAMYWYRQDPGQGLRLIYYSQIVNDFQKGDIAEGYSVSREKKESFPLTVTSAQKNPTAFYLCASSIRGGNTEAFFGQGTRLTVV.

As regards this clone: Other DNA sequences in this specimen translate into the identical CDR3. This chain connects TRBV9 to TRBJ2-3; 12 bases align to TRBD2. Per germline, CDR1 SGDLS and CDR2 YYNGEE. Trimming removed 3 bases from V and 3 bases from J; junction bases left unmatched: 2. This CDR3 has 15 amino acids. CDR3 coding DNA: TGTGCCAGCAGCGGACTAGCGGGAGTTACAGATACGCAGTATTTT. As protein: CASSGLAGVTDTQYF. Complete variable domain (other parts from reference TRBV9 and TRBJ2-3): DSGVTQTPKHLITATGQRVTLRCSPRSGDLSVYWYQQSLDQGLQFLIQYYNGEERAKGNILERFSAQQFPDLHSELNLSSLELGDSALYFCASSGLAGVTDTQYFGPGTRLTVL.

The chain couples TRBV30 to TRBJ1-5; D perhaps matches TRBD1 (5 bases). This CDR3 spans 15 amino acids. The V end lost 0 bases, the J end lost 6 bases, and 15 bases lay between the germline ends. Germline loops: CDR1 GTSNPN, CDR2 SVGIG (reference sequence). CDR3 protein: CAWSVYGTMGQPQHF. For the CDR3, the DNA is TGTGCCTGGAGTGTATACGGGACCATGGGTCAGCCCCAGCATTTT.

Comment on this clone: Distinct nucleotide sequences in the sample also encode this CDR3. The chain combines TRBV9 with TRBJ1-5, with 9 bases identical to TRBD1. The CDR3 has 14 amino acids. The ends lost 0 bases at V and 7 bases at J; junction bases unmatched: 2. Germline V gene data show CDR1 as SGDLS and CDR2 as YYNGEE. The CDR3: CASSVGDRAQPQHF. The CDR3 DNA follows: TGTGCCAGCAGCGTAGGGGACAGGGCACAGCCCCAGCATTTT. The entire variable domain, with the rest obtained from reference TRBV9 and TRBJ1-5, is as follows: DSGVTQTPKHLITATGQRVTLRCSPRSGDLSVYWYQQSLDQGLQFLIQYYNGEERAKGNILERFSAQQFPDLHSELNLSSLELGDSALYFCASSVGDRAQPQHFGDGTRLSIL.